This TCR beta chain was documented in a study of control samples from healthy donors and cancer patients. V was trimmed by 1 base and J by 5 bases, leaving 7 bases between them. Per germline, CDR1 SGHTS and CDR2 YDEGEE. The CDR3 is made up of 13 amino acids. Sequencing used immunoSEQ multiplex PCR; TCRdb keeps in-frame clones, though not all of them. The record lists some 190,000 clones, of which the ten most abundant hold roughly 2.2%. The TCR originated in a woman aged 25 to 39 in good health. The chain uses TRBV5-8 and TRBJ1-5; the D gene is possibly TRBD1 (5 bases). Source material: blood. The CDR3 DNA sequence: TGTGCCAGCAGCTTGCGCAGGGATCAGCCCCAGCATTTT. It specifies CASSLRRDQPQHF.